This TCR beta chain derives from a study of post-analysis software for immune sequencing data. Notes on the study in general: Among multiple sclerosis patients, normalized Chao1 diversity was significantly below that of controls. Relative to controls, patients had a few TRBV segments at higher frequency, with TRBV5-6, TRBV5-1 and TRBV20-1 among these.

Only a few counts were recorded for this clonotype. The antigen is not known. Incorporated into the TCR beta cDNA libraries were unique molecular identifiers, which served to reduce PCR and sequencing biases. A single record per CDR3 protein comes from TCRdb applying MiXCR to the PCR reads. This table has about 400,000 distinct CDR3 sequences, less than 35% appearing once. Germline V gives CDR1 SGHAT, CDR2 FQNNGV. V shed 5 bases and J shed 5 bases, with 18 bases lying between them. The CDR3 runs to 15 residues. This chain uses TRBV11-2 with TRBJ1-2; D may be TRBD1 (5 bases). The TCR sequence derives from a girl aged 10-17 years with multiple sclerosis. Material: blood. The CDR3 reads CASSQGTGVAYGYTF. For the CDR3, the DNA is TGTGCCAGCAGCCAGGGCACCGGGGTGGCTTATGGCTACACCTTC.